Listed below are T cell receptor beta chains from one sample, sequenced in a study of radiotherapy plus CTLA-4 blockade in lung cancer. Profiled with immunoSEQ multiplex PCR; TCRdb holds only in-frame clones, not every one. The table includes around 70,000 clones, over 75% detected once. The sequences come from peripheral blood, collected from a patient treated with radiotherapy plus ipilimumab. These receptors were collected from a human donor with non-small cell lung cancer that progressed on radiotherapy plus ipilimumab. Both conserved end residues are part of each CDR3. D genes are given only for firm matches.

D	V	J	CDR3
.	TRBV9	TRBJ2-7	CASSPHLTREQYF
.	TRBV11-2	TRBJ2-7	CASSLGTGGYEQYF
.	TRBV30	TRBJ1-2	CAWSRGLNYGYTF
.	TRBV6-1	TRBJ2-1	CASSRTESSYNEQFF
TRBD2	TRBV4-1	TRBJ2-7	CASSQDTGLAHYEQYF
.	TRBV5-1	TRBJ2-3	CASSLDGKDTQYF
TRBD1	TRBV28	TRBJ1-5	CASSLRWTGIGQPQHF
TRBD1	TRBV9	TRBJ1-5	CASSQTGTHQPQHF
.	TRBV9	TRBJ2-5	CASSVGSYQETQYF
.	TRBV27	TRBJ2-1	CASSSGIEQFF
TRBD1	TRBV18	TRBJ1-1	CASSPRAGQDKAFF
.	TRBV6-6	TRBJ2-1	CASSTPDEQFF
TRBD2	TRBV7-3	TRBJ2-1	CASSPIGISSGRPNEQFF
TRBD1	TRBV27	TRBJ2-7	CASSFGDRRHYEQYF
.	TRBV4-1	TRBJ2-7	CASSLATGGPSSYEQYF
TRBD1	TRBV6-1	TRBJ1-5	CASRQGGTGNQPQHF
.	TRBV30	TRBJ2-1	CAWSRNRDNEQFF
.	TRBV30	TRBJ1-4	CAWSLAGGNEKLFF
.	TRBV7-9	TRBJ1-2	CASSRRPYGYTF
TRBD1	TRBV7-3	TRBJ2-5	CASSLGTGGETQYF
.	TRBV4-1	TRBJ2-7	CASSQAGVEQYF
TRBD2	TRBV7-9	TRBJ2-1	CASSIGTSGSSDNEQFF
.	TRBV29-1	TRBJ1-2	CSVGSGVAYGYTF
.	TRBV18	TRBJ1-1	CASSPVDGGNTEAFF
TRBD2	TRBV6-5	TRBJ2-2	CASSYLAGRRGELFF
TRBD1	TRBV30	TRBJ1-1	CAWRKRQGPNTEAFF
TRBD2	TRBV4-1	TRBJ2-5	CASSTREGETQYF
.	TRBV7-3	TRBJ2-6	CASSTSDSSSGANVLTF
.	TRBV14	TRBJ2-3	CASSQSSGVDTQYF
TRBD2	TRBV6-6	TRBJ2-7	CASMRTSNTHEQYF
.	TRBV7-2	TRBJ1-1	CASSKLFTGTEAFF
.	TRBV10-3	TRBJ1-2	CAISESGPGYGYTF
.	TRBV19	TRBJ1-3	CASSATPGSGNTIYF
TRBD2	TRBV5-6	TRBJ2-7	CASSISGSSYEQYF
.	TRBV28	TRBJ2-3	CASSASKDTQYF
.	TRBV30	TRBJ1-1	CAITGSVNTEAFF
.	TRBV27	TRBJ2-3	CASSAQDPGTRDTQYF
.	TRBV7-6	TRBJ2-5	CASSLFTGQETQYF
.	TRBV28	TRBJ1-2	CASRPGTVYGYTF
TRBD1	TRBV19	TRBJ1-2	CASSPGQGVWGYTF
.	TRBV5-7	TRBJ1-1	CASSLGQPVNTEAFF
TRBD2	TRBV5-4	TRBJ2-5	CASSSGRQETQYF
TRBD1	TRBV28	TRBJ2-2	CASKRTGNTGELFF
.	TRBV7-3	TRBJ2-2	CASSPGAGVNTGELFF
TRBD2	TRBV7-9	TRBJ2-1	CASSIWTSGSHEQFF
TRBD2	TRBV5-1	TRBJ2-3	CASSLGLAGKSDTQYF
.	TRBV7-2	TRBJ1-5	CASSLAGIFGQPQHF
.	TRBV28	TRBJ2-1	CASSPLSTLYNEQFF
.	TRBV28	TRBJ2-1	CASSVYGTDYNEQFF
TRBD2	TRBV2	TRBJ2-5	CASSGTSGRPQETQYF
.	TRBV6-6	TRBJ1-1	CASSKEDRQNTEAFF
.	TRBV10-3	TRBJ2-5	CAISEYRLETQYF
.	TRBV18	TRBJ2-3	CASFPRRGAETDTQYF
TRBD1	TRBV6-1	TRBJ2-3	CASSSGGWGDTQYF
TRBD2	TRBV28	TRBJ2-2	CASRLRTSGNTGELFF
TRBD2	TRBV5-1	TRBJ2-1	CASSLGSSGKYNEQFF
TRBD2	TRBV19	TRBJ2-1	CASQGLAGAKEQFF
.	TRBV28	TRBJ2-7	CASSLWEEKYF
.	TRBV5-1	TRBJ2-3	CASSLTGRELDTQYF